Each of the 20 T cell receptor beta chains below was sequenced from the same sample in a study of blood T cell repertoires in COVID-19 (dated by TCRdb to between 2020 and 2021). Library generation was performed with the immunoSEQ multiplex PCR assay. TCRdb limited this immuneACCESS table to in-frame rearrangements with V and J called. A share of clones is missing; checked studies link under half to unresolved V genes, and the rest is unexplained. For this sample the table gives approximately 46,000 clones, of which less than 90% were detected only once. Over 9.5% of the sample is held by the ten biggest clonotypes. The source material was peripheral blood. The receptor set was obtained from a human donor in a cohort sampled during active COVID-19.

The V call is TRBV4-1, the J call TRBJ2-3, with D possibly being TRBD2 (5 bases). This CDR3 comprises 14 residues. The ends were cut back, 1 base at V and 3 bases at J, with 8 bases in the middle. The germline gives CDR1 MGHRA, CDR2 YSYEKL. This CDR3 reads CASSQGRETDTQYF. For the CDR3, the DNA is TGCGCCAGCAGCCAAGGTAGGGAGACAGATACGCAGTATTTT.

The chain employs TRBV5-1 and TRBJ1-4, with D possibly TRBD1 on 5 matching bases. This CDR3 comprises 15 residues. The germline V gene encodes CDR1 SGHRS and CDR2 YFSETQ. Trimming shortened V by 2 bases and J by 0 bases, and 8 bases separated the two germline ends. For the CDR3, the DNA is TGCGCCAGCAGCTTCGGGGGGACAACTAATGAAAAACTGTTTTTT. It encodes CASSFGGTTNEKLFF.

The J gene is TRBJ1-2, the V gene TRBV6-5; D is uncertain. This CDR3 spans 14 amino acids. V lost 2 bases to trimming and J lost 7 bases, with 14 bases between them. The germline gives CDR1 MNHEY, CDR2 SVGAGI. DNA of the CDR3: TGTGCCAGCAGTTACCAGGCGGCGGGAAGTGGCTACACCTTC. Amino acids: CASSYQAAGSGYTF.

The chain joins TRBV25-1 to TRBJ1-1; 9 bases are shared with TRBD1. Germline-derived CDR1 and CDR2 are MGHDK and SYGVNS. The CDR3 extends over 15 amino acids. V was clipped by 4 bases and J by 6 bases; unmatched bases: 9. CDR3 region: CASSGNPGTGSEAFF. The CDR3 DNA is TGTGCCAGCAGTGGAAATCCCGGGACAGGGTCTGAAGCTTTCTTT.

The chain carries TRBV11-2 and TRBJ2-7; TRBD1 matches 7 bases. Germline V gives CDR1 SGHAT, CDR2 FQNNGV. The CDR3 extends over 12 amino acids. V lost 3 bases and J lost 6; bases outside the gene matches: 2. CDR3 bases: TGTGCCAGCAGCTTGACAGGGTTCGAGCAGTACTTC. This encodes CASSLTGFEQYF.

The table lists this clone with a count of one. V gene TRBV3-1 (or the pseudogene TRBV3-2) combines with J gene TRBJ2-1, with a tentative D call TRBD1 (5 bases). The ends were cut back, 4 bases at V and 3 bases at J, with 13 bases in the middle. The CDR3 is 15 residues long. Germline V gene lookup returns CDR1 LGHDT and CDR2 YNNKEL (reference sequence). The CDR3 loop reads CASSPHADSYNEQFF. CDR3 coding DNA: TGTGCCAGCAGCCCCCACGCCGACAGCTACAATGAGCAGTTCTTC.

This chain connects TRBV2 to TRBJ1-4; D unclear. V was pared by 2 bases and J by 2 bases, with 12 bases between. The CDR3 totals 16 residues. Germline V gives CDR1 SNHLY, CDR2 FYNNEI. In DNA, the CDR3 is TGTGCCAGCAGTGAATGGACTGTCGGTACTAATGAAAAACTGTTTTTT. Translating gives CASSEWTVGTNEKLFF.

The chain carries TRBV9 and TRBJ2-3; D possibly corresponds to TRBD2 (6 bases). The germline CDR1 and CDR2 sequences are SGDLS and YYNGEE. The CDR3 length is 17 residues. V dropped 0 bases and J dropped 1 base, with 15 bases sitting between them. CDR3 sequence: CASSVDPTRGGTDTQYF. Written as DNA, the CDR3 is TGTGCCAGCAGCGTAGATCCTACTCGCGGGGGCACAGATACGCAGTATTTT.

The chain has TRBV10-3 and TRBJ1-2, with D possibly being TRBD1 (5 bases). Trimming stripped 3 bases from V and 5 bases from J, with 10 bases between. This CDR3 region has 13 residues. Germline CDR1 reads ENHRY; CDR2 reads SYGVKD. The CDR3 spells CAISDRDLYGYTF. CDR3 bases: TGTGCCATCAGTGACAGGGATCTTTATGGCTACACCTTC.

The chain recombines TRBV4-1 with TRBJ2-7; 7 bases align to TRBD1. V was clipped by 5 bases and J by 1 base; unmatched bases: 5. There are 14 residues in the CDR3. Germline CDR1 MGHRA, CDR2 YSYEKL. Here the CDR3 reads CASSYRDRSYEQYF. The CDR3 bases are TGCGCCAGCAGCTACCGGGACAGATCCTACGAGCAGTACTTC.

The chain links TRBV6-5 to TRBJ1-2, with TRBD1 as a possible D gene (6 bases). The germline V and J ends were trimmed by 2 bases and 5 bases, with 18 bases remaining between them. The CDR3 spans 16 residues. In germline, CDR1 is MNHEY, CDR2 SVGAGI. Here the CDR3 DNA reads TGTGCCAGCAGTTACCATCTGGGGGCGGATGCGTATGGCTACACCTTC. It yields the protein CASSYHLGADAYGYTF.

For this clone: Different DNA sequences within this sample yield the same CDR3. The chain combines TRBV5-1 with TRBJ2-3; 10 bases are a match to TRBD2. J gave up 3 bases and V 0 bases, and 1 base lay outside the gene matches. From germline, CDR1 is SGHRS and CDR2 YFSETQ. The CDR3 has 15 amino acids. The CDR3 region is CASSLEAGGTDTQYF. DNA of the CDR3: TGCGCCAGCAGCTTGGAAGCGGGGGGGACAGATACGCAGTATTTT.

The gene calls are TRBV29-1 and TRBJ1-4; TRBD1 matches 9 bases. Germline assignment: CDR1 SQVTM and CDR2 ANQGSEA. There are 15 residues in the CDR3. The V and J ends lost 4 bases and 8 bases, in that order; junction bases with no gene match: 11. CDR3 residues: CSVGDWGTGQEKLFF. CDR3 sequence (DNA): TGCAGCGTTGGGGACTGGGGGACAGGGCAGGAAAAACTGTTTTTT.

This clone showed up just once. This chain links TRBV30 with TRBJ2-1; a possible D gene is TRBD1 (6 bases). Trimming pared 3 bases from V and 0 bases from J, leaving 12 bases between. This CDR3 is built from 15 residues. Germline V gives CDR1 GTSNPN, CDR2 SVGIG (reference sequence). CDR3 coding DNA: TGTGCCTGGAGCCCGGACAGTATCTCCTACAATGAGCAGTTCTTC. Its protein is CAWSPDSISYNEQFF.

The J gene is TRBJ1-2, the V gene TRBV5-6; D remains unclear. The V gene lost 4 bases and the J gene lost 6 bases, with 19 bases spanning the gap. Per germline, CDR1 SGHDT and CDR2 YYEEEE. The CDR3 length is 15 residues. Here the CDR3 reads CASSAPGRLVHGYTF. As DNA, the CDR3 is TGTGCCAGCAGCGCGCCGGGTCGACTCGTCCATGGCTACACCTTC.

The genes are TRBV10-3 and TRBJ2-1; a weak D match, TRBD2 (6 bases). CDR3 length: 15 residues. Trimming stripped 11 bases from V and 3 bases from J, with 20 bases between. CDR1 is ENHRY and CDR2 is SYGVKD in the germline V gene. CDR3 nucleotides: TGTGCCGGATCGTCGGGAGTAGCGGACTACAATGAGCAGTTCTTC. Translation: CAGSSGVADYNEQFF.

J is TRBJ1-1 and V is TRBV7-9, with a weak D call TRBD1 (6 bases). The CDR3 runs 16 residues. CDR1 is SEHNR, CDR2 FQNEAQ, per germline (reference sequence). V lost 5 bases, J lost 4 bases, and 20 bases lay in between. The CDR3 DNA sequence: TGTGCCAGCAGCGTCAGACAGGCTGCCGGGGTCACTGAAGCTTTCTTT. Translation gives CASSVRQAAGVTEAFF.

This clone came up a few times. This chain links TRBV19 with TRBJ2-7; 9 nucleotides align to TRBD1. Unmatched junction bases numbered 5, after V lost 5 bases and J lost 0 bases. Germline V gene lookup returns CDR1 LNHDA and CDR2 SQIVND (reference sequence). The CDR3 totals 15 residues. Here the CDR3 reads CASSAGTGYSYEQYF. The CDR3 bases are TGTGCCAGTAGTGCAGGGACAGGGTACTCCTACGAGCAGTACTTC.

The CDR3 coding sequence is TGTGCCAGCAGCGCCAATCACAGGGCGAACACTGAAGCTTTCTTT. Protein sequence: CASSANHRANTEAFF. V usage is TRBV9 and J usage is TRBJ1-1, with D maybe TRBD1 (6 bases). Per germline, CDR1 SGDLS and CDR2 YYNGEE. Trimming took 3 bases from V and 1 from J, leaving 13 bases between them. The CDR3 runs to 15 residues.

The rearrangement uses TRBV7-2 and TRBJ1-3; D remains ambiguous. Germline lookup yields CDR1 SGHTA and CDR2 FQGNSA. The germline V and J ends were trimmed by 1 base and 4 bases, with 8 bases remaining between them. The CDR3 has 14 amino acids. CDR3 nucleotides: TGTGCCAGCAGCTTAGAGCACAGAGGAAACACCATATATTTT. Translated: CASSLEHRGNTIYF.